The subject of this entry is one T cell receptor beta chain. Its target is unknown. This specimen belongs to a study of cytomegalovirus exposure and HLA in healthy donors. This CDR3 comprises 13 residues. Germline V CDR1 and CDR2: SQVTM, ANQGSEA. Deletions cut 4 bases from V and 5 bases from J, with 14 bases between. Study outcomes and limitations: 87-base-pair reads could not separate some V segments, including TRBV6-2 and TRBV6-3. Presence/absence analyses took donor sequencing depth as roughly uniform. Common viral pathogens were later found to be apparently linked to several of the most significant clusters. When analyzed later, a missense DCLRE1C variant was found to be linked to TCR beta V- and J-gene trimming.

The PCR employed 60 Vbeta primers together with 13 Jbeta primers. Some clones are missing from TCRdb's copy, which holds only in-frame ones; the method was immunoSEQ multiplex PCR. The sample table sets out around 78,000 clones. The gene calls are TRBV29-1 and TRBJ1-1; D perhaps matches TRBD1 (5 bases). This receptor was identified in a young man in good health and CMV-seropositive. Sequencing was carried out using PBMCs. The CDR3 is CSVAGSRGTEAFF. In DNA, the CDR3 is TGCAGCGTTGCCGGGTCTCGGGGGACTGAAGCTTTCTTT.